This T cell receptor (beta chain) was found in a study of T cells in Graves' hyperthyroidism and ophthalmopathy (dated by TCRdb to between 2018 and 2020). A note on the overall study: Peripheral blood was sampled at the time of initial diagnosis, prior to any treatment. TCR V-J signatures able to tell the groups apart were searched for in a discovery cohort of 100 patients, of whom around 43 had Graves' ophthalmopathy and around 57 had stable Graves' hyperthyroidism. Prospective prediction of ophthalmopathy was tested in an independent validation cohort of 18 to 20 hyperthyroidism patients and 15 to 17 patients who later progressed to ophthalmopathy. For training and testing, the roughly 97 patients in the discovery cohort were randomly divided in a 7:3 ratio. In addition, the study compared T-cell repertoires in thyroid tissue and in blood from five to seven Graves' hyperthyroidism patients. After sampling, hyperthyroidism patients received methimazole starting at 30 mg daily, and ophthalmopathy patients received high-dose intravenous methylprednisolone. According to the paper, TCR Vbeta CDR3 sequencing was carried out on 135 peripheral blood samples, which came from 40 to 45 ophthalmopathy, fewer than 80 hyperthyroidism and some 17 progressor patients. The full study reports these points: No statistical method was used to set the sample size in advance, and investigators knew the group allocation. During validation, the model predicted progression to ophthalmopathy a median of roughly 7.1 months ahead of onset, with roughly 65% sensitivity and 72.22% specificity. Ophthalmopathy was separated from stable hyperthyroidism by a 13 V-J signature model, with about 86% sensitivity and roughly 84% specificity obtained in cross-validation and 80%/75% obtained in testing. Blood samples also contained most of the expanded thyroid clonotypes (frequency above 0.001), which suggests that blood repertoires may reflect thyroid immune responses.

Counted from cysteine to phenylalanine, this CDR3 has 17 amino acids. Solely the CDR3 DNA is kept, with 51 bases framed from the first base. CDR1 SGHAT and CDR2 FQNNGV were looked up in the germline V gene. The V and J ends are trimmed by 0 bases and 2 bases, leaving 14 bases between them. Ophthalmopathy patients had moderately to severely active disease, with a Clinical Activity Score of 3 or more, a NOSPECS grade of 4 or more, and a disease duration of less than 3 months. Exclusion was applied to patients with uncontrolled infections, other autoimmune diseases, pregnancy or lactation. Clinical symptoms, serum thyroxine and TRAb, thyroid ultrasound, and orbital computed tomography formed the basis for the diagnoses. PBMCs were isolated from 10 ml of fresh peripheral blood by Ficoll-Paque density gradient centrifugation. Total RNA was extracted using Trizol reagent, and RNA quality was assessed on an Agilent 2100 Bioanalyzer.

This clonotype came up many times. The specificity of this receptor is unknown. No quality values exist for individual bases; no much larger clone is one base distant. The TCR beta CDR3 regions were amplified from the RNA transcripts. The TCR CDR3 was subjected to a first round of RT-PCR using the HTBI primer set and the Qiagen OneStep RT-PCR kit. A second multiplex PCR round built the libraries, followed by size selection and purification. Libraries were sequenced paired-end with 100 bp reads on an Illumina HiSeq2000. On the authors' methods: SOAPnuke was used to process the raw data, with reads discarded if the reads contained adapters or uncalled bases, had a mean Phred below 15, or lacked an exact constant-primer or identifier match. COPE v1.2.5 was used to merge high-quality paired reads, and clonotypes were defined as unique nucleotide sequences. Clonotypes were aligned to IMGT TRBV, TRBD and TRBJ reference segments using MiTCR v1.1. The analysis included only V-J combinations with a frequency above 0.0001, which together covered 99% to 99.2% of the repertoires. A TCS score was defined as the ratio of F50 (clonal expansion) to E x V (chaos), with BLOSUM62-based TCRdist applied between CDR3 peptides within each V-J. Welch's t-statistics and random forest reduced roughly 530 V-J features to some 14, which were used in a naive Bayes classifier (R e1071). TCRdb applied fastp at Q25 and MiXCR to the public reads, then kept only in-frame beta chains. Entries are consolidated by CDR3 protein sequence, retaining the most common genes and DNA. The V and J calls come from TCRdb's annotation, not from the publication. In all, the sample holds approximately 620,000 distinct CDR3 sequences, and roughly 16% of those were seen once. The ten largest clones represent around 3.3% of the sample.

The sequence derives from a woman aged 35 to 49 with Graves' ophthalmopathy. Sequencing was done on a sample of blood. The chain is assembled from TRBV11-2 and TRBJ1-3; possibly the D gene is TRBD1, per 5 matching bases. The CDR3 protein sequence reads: CASSLETRGRTGNTIYF. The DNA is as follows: TGTGCCAGCAGCTTAGAAACGCGGGGCAGGACTGGAAACACCATATATTTT.